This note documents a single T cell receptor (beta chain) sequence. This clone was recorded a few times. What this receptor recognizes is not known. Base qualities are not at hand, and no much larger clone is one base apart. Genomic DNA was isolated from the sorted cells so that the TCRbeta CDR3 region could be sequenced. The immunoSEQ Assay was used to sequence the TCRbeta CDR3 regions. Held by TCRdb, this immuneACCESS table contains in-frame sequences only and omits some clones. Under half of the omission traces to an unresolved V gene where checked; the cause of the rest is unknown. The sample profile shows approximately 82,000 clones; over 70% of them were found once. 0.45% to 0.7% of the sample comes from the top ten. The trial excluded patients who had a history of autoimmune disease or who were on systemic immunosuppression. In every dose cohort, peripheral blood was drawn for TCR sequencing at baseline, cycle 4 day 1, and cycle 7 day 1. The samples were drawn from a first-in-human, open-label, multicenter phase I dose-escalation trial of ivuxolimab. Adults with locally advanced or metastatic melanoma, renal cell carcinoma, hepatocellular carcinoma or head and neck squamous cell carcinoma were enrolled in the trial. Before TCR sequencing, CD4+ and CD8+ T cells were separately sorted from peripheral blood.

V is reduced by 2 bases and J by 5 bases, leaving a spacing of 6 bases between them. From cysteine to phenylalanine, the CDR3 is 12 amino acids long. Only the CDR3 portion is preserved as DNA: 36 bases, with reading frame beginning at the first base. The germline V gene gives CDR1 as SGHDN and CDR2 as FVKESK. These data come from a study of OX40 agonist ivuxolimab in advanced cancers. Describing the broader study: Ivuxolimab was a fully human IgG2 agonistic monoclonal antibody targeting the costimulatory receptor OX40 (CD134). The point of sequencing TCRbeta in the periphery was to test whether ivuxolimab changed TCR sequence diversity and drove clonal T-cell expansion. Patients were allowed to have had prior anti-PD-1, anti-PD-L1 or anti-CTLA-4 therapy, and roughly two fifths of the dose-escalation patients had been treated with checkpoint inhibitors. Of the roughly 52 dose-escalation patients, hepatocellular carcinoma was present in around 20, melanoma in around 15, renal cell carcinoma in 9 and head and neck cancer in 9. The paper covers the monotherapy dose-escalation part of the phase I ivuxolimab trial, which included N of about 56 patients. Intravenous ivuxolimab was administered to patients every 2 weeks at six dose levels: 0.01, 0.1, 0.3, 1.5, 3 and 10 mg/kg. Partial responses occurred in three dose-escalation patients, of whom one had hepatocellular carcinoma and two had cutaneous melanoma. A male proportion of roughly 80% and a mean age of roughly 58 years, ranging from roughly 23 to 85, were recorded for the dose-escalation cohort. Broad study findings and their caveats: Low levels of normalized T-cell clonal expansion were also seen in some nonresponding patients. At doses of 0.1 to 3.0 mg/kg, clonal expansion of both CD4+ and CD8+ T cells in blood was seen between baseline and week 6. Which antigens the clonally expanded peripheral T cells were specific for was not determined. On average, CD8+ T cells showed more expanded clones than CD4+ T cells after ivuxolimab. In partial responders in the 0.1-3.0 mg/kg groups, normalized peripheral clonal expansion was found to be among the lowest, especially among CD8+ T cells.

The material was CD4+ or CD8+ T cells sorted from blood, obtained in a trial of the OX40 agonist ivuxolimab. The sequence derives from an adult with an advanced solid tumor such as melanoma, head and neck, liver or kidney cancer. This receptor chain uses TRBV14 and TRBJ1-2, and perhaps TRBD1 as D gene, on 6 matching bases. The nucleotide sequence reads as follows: TGTGCCAGCAGCCAACAGGGGTATGGCTACACCTTC. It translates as CASSQQGYGYTF.